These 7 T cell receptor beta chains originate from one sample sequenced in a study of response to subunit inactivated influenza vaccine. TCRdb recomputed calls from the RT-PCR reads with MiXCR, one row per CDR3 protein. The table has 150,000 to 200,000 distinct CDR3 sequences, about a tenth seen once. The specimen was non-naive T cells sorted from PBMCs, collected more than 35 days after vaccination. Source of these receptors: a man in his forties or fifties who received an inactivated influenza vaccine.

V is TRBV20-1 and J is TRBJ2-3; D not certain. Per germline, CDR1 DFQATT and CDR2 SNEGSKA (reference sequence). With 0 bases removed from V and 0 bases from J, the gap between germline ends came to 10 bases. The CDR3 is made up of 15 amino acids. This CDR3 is CSARDEYRSTDTQYF. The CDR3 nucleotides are TGCAGTGCTAGAGATGAATACCGGAGCACAGATACGCAGTATTTT.

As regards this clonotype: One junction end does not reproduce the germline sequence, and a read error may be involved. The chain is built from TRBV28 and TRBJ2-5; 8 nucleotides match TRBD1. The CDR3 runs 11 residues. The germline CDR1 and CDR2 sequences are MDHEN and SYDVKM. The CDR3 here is CASSFQGALGF. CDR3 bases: TGTGCCAGCAGTTTTCAGGGGGCCCTAGGGTTC.

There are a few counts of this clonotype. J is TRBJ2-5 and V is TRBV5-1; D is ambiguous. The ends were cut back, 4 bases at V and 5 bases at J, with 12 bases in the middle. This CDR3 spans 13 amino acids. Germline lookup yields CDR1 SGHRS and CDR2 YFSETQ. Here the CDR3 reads CASSPGDAETQYF. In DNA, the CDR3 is TGCGCCAGCAGCCCCGGTGATGCTGAGACCCAGTACTTC.

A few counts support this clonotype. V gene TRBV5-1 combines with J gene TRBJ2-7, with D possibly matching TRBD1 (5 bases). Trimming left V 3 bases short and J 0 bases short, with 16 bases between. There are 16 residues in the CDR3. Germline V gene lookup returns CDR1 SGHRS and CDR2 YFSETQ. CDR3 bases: TGCGCCAGCAGCTCCCCAAGGGGAATGAGCTCCTACGAGCAGTACTTC. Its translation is CASSSPRGMSSYEQYF.

Here the CDR3 reads CGLAADIQYF. The CDR3 region has the DNA TGTGGACTAGCGGCGGACATTCAGTACTTC. J is TRBJ2-4 and V is TRBV11-2, with 9 bases identical to TRBD2. The germline V gene encodes CDR1 SGHAT and CDR2 FQNNGV. The CDR3 consists of 10 residues.

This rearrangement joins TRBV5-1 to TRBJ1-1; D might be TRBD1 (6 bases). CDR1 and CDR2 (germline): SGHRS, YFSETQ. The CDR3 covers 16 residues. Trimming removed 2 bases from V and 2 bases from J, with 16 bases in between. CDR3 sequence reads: CASSFGGEGFNTEAFF. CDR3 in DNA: TGCGCCAGCAGCTTCGGGGGCGAGGGGTTTAACACTGAAGCTTTCTTT.

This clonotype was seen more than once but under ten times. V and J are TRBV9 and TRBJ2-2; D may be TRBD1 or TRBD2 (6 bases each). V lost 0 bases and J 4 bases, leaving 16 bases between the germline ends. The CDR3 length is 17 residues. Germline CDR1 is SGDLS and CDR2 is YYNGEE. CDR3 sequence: CASSVALSGAGTGELFF. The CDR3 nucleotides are TGTGCCAGCAGCGTAGCTTTGTCGGGGGCGGGCACCGGGGAGCTGTTTTTT.